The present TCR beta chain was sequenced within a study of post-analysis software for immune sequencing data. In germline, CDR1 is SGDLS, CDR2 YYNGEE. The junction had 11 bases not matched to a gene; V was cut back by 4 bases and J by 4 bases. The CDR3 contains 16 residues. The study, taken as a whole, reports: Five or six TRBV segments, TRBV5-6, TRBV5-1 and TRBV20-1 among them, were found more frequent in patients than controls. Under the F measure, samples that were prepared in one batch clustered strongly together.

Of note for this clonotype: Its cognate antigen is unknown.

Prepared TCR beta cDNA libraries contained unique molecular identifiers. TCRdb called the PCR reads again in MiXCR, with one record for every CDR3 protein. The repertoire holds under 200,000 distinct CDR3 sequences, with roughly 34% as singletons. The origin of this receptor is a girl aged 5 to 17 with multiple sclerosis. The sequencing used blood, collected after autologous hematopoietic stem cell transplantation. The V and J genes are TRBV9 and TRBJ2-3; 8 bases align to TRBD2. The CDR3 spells CASSRGSGSESDTQYF. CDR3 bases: TGTGCCAGCAGCAGGGGGAGCGGGAGCGAATCAGATACGCAGTATTTT.